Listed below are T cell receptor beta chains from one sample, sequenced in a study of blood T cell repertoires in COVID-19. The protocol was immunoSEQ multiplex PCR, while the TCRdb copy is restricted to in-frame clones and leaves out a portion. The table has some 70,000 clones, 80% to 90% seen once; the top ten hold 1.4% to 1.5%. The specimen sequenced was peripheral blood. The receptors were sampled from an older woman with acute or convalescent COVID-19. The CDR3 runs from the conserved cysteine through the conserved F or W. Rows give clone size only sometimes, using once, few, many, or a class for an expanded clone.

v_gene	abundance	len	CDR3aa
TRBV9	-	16	CASSVMGLSNTGELFF
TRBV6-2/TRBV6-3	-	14	CASSARGGNQPQHF
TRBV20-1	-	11	CSARPLAEQFF
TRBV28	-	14	CASSGRDGNYGYTF
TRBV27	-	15	CASSLSGEGNQPQHF
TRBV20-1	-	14	CSASNQIQGLTQYF
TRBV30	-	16	CAWRRRQGFSGNTIYF
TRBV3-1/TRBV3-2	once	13	CASSQGYRASYTF
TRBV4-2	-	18	CASRKRTGLAGATDEQFF
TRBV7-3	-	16	CASSLAGLATGETQYF
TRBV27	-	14	CASSPRGGLNEQFF
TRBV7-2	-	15	CASSLQGQVGTEAFF
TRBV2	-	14	CASSPGTGAYGYTF
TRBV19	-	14	CASSKTGGFQPQHF
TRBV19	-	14	CASSRMQSTDTQYF
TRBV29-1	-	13	CSGTSGGTDTQYF
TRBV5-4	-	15	CASSLAGRALGGYTF
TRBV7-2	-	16	CASRVQAGGGTDTQYF
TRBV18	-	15	CASSPGTGLHEKLFF
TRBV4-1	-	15	CASSQEITPGETQYF
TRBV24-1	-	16	CATSETGLASYNEQFF
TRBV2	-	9	CASSPDRIF
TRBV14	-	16	CASSQGFGVLSDTQYF
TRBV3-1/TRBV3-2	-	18	CASSQVLAGTQRIREQYF
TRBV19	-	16	CASSIVGAAPSNEQFF
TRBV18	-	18	CASSPPRTGSGVNSPLHF
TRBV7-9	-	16	CASSLFRGQGDEKLFF
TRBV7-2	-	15	CASSRGTSGYNEQFF
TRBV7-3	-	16	CASSSIAGGSTDTQYF
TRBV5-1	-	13	CASSLTGEDTQYF
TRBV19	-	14	CASSIQGVNTEAFF
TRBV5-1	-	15	CASSLSGAVRETQYF
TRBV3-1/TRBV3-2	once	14	CASSLGRGEETQYF
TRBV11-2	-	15	CASSLVRTRNTEAFF
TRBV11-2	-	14	CASSLTGHNSPLHF
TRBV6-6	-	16	CASKILGGSAYNEQFF
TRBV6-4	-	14	CASSEHPNTDTQYF
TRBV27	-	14	CASSFRQVNSPLHF
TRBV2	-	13	CASSGGQDEKLFF
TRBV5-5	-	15	CASSLGSRVGLEAFF
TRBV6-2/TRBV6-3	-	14	CASSYAASNQPQHF
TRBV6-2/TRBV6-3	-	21	CASSLRRKLTGGRTWDEKLFF
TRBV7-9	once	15	CASSPGQGARETQYF
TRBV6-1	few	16	CASSANFGQGMEPQHF
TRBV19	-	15	CASSFFTGTGSGYTF
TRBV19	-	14	CASRLGPRNTEAFF
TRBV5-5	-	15	CASSIWTEINEKLFF
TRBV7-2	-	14	CASSQDRGNEKLFF
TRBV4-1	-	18	CASSLPKGLAGGNNEQFF
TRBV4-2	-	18	CASSQVSLAGGQAYEQYF
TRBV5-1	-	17	CASSLKASGPKGNEQFF
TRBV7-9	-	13	CASSQQDFGEAFF
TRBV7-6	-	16	CASSPLRAGGTGEQFF
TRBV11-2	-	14	CASSFPAEAYEQYF
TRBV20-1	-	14	CSASPGGRLNGYTF
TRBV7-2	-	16	CASSLGSVLSGNTIYF
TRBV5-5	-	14	CASSDYGAGRGPVF
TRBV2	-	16	CASSEAPVWGGTEAFF
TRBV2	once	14	CASIRDRLTGELFF